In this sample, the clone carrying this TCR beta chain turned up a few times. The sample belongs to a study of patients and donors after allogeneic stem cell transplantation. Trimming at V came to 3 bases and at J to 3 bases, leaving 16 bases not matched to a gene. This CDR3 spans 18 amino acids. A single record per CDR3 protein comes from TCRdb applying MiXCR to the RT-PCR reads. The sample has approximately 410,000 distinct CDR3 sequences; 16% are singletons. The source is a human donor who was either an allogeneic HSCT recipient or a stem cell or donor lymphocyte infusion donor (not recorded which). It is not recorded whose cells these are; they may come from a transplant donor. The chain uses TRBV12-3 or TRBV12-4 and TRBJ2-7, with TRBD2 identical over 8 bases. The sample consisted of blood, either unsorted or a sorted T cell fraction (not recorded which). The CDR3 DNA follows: TGTGCCAGCAGTTTGGGACTAGACCTTTTCCCTTTGATCTACGAGCAGTACTTC. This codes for CASSLGLDLFPLIYEQYF.